This paragraph reports one TCR beta chain. Participant-given clinical history determined each cohort assignment. Either two negative PCRs, clearance, or symptom resolution qualified Cohort 3 donors as recovered. This record belongs to a study of blood T cell repertoires in COVID-19. About the research overall: The cDNA or gDNA used as material had been derived from T cells, B-cell-depleted T cells, or PBMCs.

The method was immunoSEQ multiplex PCR; TCRdb's version includes in-frame clones alone and lacks a portion of them. The repertoire holds about 260,000 clones, with about 88% as singletons. CDR1 and CDR2 (germline): MGHDK, SYGVNS. The CDR3 has 15 amino acids. The ends lost 4 bases at V and 8 bases at J; junction bases unmatched: 8. The sequencing sample was made of PBMCs or T cells enriched from blood (not recorded which). The chain combines TRBV25-1 with TRBJ1-4, with 9 bases lining up with TRBD1. The clonotype comes from a woman aged 45-59 years who had recovered from COVID-19. Here the CDR3 DNA reads TGTGCCAGCAGTGTAAACAGGGGGCGGGGAGAAAAACTGTTTTTT. Translated: CASSVNRGRGEKLFF.